This T cell receptor beta chain was found in a study of T cell clonotyping in hematopoietic cell transplantation. General observations from the study: After transplant, recipient diversity fell while pathologically expanded clonotypes grew through day 180.

The CDR3 extends over 13 amino acids. CDR1 and CDR2 from the germline V gene are SNHLY and FYNNEI. V was pared by 10 bases and J by 3 bases, with 16 bases between. Clones were sequenced by immunoSEQ multiplex PCR, and TCRdb holds only the in-frame ones, with some missing. The table records 6,000 to 9,000 clones, around nine tenths of them present only once. As for this clone: Its antigen is as yet unknown.

This receptor was identified in a male patient in his 50s who had an allogeneic stem cell transplant from a related donor, so the T cells may come from the graft donor. Some clones in this sample may be carry-over from other donors' samples. The sample was PBMCs, taken 100 days after allogeneic stem cell transplant. V is TRBV2 and J is TRBJ2-7, with D possibly being TRBD1 or TRBD2 (5 bases each). Here the CDR3 DNA reads TGTGCCACCAAAGGGACGGCGGGCTACGAGCAGTACTTC. It yields the protein CATKGTAGYEQYF.